Included here is one T cell receptor (beta chain) sequence, with context. The sample originates from a study of blood T cell repertoires in COVID-19. Study details: Nucleic acid was either cDNA or gDNA, and it came from T cells, B-cell-depleted T cells, or PBMCs.

Produced via immunoSEQ multiplex PCR; TCRdb's table is partial and in-frame only. The sample records 80,000 to 95,000 clones, roughly 76% being singletons. The V gene end was trimmed by 1 base and the J gene end by 2 bases; junction bases not matched to a gene: 2. Per the germline V gene, CDR1 is LGHDT and CDR2 is YNNKEL (reference sequence). The CDR3 length is 15 residues. Followed longitudinally, the Seattle patients had been enrolled during active infection. The chain carries TRBV3-1 (or the pseudogene TRBV3-2) and TRBJ1-3; 7 nucleotides line up with TRBD1. The receptor was isolated from an older man with COVID-19, enrolled during active disease. The sequenced sample consisted of peripheral blood. The CDR3: CASSQVTGAGNTIYF. The CDR3 DNA reads as TGTGCCAGCAGCCAAGTAACAGGGGCTGGAAACACCATATATTTT.